This T cell receptor beta chain originates from a study of post-analysis software for immune sequencing data. Overall study findings and caveats: Included in a set of about 5 TRBV segments more frequent in patients than controls were TRBV5-6, TRBV5-1 and TRBV20-1.

About this clonotype itself: Its antigen is not known.

The authors incorporated unique molecular identifiers into the TCR beta cDNA libraries. One entry per CDR3 protein results from TCRdb running MiXCR on the PCR reads. This repertoire shows approximately 460,000 distinct CDR3 sequences, roughly 45% found once; its top ten account for over 10%. V was clipped by 3 bases and J by 6 bases, with 15 bases between them. The CDR3 sequence is 15 residues long. Germline assignment: CDR1 MDHEN and CDR2 SYDVKM. Sequenced: blood. The TCR comes from a girl under 18 with multiple sclerosis. The chain carries TRBV28 and TRBJ2-1, with D perhaps matching TRBD1 (6 bases). The CDR3: CASSFWDTKGNEQFF. CDR3 in DNA: TGTGCCAGCAGTTTCTGGGACACCAAGGGCAATGAGCAGTTCTTC. Combining the CDR3 with reference TRBV28 and TRBJ2-1 gives the whole variable domain DVKVTQSSRYLVKRTGEKVFLECVQDMDHENMFWYRQDPGLGLRLIYFSYDVKMKEKGDIPEGYSVSREKKERFSLILESASTNQTSMYLCASSFWDTKGNEQFFGPGTRLTVL.